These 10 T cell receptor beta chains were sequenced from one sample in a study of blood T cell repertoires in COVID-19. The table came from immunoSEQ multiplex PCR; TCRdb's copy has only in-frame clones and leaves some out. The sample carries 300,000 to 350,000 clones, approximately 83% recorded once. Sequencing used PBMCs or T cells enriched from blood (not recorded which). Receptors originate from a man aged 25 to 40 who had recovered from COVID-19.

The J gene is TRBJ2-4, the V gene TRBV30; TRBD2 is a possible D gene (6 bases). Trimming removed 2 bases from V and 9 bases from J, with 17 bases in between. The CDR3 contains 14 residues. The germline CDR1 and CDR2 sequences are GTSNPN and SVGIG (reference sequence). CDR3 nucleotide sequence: TGTGCCTGGAGTTACGGGGACCGGGAGATCATTCAGTACTTC. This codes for CAWSYGDREIIQYF.

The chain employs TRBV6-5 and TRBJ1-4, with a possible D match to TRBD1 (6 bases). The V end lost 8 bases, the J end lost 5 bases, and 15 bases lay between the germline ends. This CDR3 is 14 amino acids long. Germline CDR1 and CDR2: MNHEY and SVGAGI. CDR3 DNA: TGTGCCAGCCAGGTCAGGGGCTCGAATGAAAAACTGTTTTTT. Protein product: CASQVRGSNEKLFF.

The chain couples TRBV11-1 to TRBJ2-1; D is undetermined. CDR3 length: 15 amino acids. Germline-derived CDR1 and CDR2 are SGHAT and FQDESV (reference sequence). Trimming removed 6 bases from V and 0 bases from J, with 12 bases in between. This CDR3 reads CASSPTTSSYNEQFF. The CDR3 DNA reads TGTGCCAGCAGTCCCACTACAAGCTCCTACAATGAGCAGTTCTTC.

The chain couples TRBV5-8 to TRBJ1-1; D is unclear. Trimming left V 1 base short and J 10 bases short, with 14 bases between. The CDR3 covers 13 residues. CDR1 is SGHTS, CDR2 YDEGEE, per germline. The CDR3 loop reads CASSLSHGEVAFF. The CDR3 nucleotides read TGTGCCAGCAGCTTGTCACACGGCGAGGTAGCTTTCTTT.

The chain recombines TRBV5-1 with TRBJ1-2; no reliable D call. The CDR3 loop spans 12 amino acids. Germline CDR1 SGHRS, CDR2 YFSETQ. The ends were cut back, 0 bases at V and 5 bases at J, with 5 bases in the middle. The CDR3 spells CASSLDVYGYTF. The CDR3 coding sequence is TGCGCCAGCAGCTTGGATGTATATGGCTACACCTTC.

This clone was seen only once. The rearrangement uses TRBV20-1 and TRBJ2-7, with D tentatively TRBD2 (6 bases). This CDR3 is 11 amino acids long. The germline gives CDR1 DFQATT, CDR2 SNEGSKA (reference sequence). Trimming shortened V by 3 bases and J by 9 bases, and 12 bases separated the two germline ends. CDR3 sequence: CSARGQGGQYF. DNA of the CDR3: TGCAGTGCTAGGGGCCAGGGAGGGCAGTACTTC.

CDR3 nucleotide sequence: TGTGCCAGCAGCGTAAATCAATGGGCCCTCCCTACGAGAGGCTACACCTTC. This sequence encodes CASSVNQWALPTRGYTF. The V call is TRBV9, the J call TRBJ1-2, with D unresolved. Trimming left V 1 base short and J 8 bases short, with 24 bases between. This CDR3 comprises 17 residues. The germline V gene has CDR1 SGDLS and CDR2 YYNGEE.

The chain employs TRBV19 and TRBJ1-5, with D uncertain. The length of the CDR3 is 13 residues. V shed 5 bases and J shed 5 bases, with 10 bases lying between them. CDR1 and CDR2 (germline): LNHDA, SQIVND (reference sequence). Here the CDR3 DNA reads TGTGCCAGTAGTTGGCAGGAGGATCAGCCCCAGCATTTT. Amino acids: CASSWQEDQPQHF.

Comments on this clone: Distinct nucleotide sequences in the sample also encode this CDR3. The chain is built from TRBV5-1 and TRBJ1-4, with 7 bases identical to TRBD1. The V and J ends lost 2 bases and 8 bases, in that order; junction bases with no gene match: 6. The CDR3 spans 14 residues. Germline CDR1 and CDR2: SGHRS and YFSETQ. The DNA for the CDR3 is TGCGCCAGCAGCTTACGACAGGGTGGGGAAAAACTGTTTTTT. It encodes CASSLRQGGEKLFF.

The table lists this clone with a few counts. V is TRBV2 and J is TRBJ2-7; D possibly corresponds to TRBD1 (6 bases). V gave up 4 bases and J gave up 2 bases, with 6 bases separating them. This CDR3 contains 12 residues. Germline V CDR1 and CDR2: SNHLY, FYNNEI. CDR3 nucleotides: TGTGCCAGCAGTGGGACAGCCTACGAGCAGTACTTC. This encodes CASSGTAYEQYF.